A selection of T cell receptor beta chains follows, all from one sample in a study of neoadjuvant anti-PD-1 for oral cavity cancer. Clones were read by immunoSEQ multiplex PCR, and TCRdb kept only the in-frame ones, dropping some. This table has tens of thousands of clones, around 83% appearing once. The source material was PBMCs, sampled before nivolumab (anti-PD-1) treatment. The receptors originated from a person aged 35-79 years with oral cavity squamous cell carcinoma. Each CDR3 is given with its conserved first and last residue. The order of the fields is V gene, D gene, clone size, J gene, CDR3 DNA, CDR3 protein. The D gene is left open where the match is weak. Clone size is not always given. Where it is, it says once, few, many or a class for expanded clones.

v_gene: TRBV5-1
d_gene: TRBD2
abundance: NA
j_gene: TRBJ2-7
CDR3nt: TGCGCCAGCAGCTTGTGGAGCGGGAGGGATGGTGAGCAGTACTTC
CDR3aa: CASSLWSGRDGEQYF

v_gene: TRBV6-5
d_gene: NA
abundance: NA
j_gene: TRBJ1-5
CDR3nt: TGTGCCAGCAGTTACAGGGCAGGGTGGGACCAGCCCCAGCATTTT
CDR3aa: CASSYRAGWDQPQHF

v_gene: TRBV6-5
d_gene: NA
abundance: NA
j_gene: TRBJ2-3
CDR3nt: TGTGCCAGCAGGTCCCCCTCCCGCGATACGCAGTATTTT
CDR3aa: CASRSPSRDTQYF

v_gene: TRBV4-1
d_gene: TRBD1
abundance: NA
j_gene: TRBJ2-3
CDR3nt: TGCGCCAGCAGCCACGGGGGACAGGGGCATAGCACAGATACGCAGTATTTT
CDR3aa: CASSHGGQGHSTDTQYF

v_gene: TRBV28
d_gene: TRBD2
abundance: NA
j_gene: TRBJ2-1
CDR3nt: TGTGCCAGCAGCTCCCCTCAGCGGGAGGGATACAATGAGCAGTTCTTC
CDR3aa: CASSSPQREGYNEQFF

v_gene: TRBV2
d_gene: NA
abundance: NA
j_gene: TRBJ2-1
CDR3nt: TGTGCCAGCAGAGACAATGAGCAGTTCTTC
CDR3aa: CASRDNEQFF

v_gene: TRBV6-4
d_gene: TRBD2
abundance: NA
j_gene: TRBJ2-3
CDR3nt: TGTGCCAGCAGTGAAACTAGCGGGAGTCTAGATACGCAGTATTTT
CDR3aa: CASSETSGSLDTQYF

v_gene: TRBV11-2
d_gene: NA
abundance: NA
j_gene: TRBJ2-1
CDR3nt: TGTGCCAGCAGCTCCGGGGTTAGCTCCTACAATGAGCAGTTCTTC
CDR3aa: CASSSGVSSYNEQFF

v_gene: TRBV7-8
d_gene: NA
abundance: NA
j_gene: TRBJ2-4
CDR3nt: TGTGCCAGCGCCGCCTTAGCCCGAAAAAACATTCAGTACTTC
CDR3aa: CASAALARKNIQYF

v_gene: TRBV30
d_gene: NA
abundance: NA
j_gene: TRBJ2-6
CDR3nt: TGTGCCTGGGTGTCGGTCTCTGGGGCCAACGTCCTGACTTTC
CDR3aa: CAWVSVSGANVLTF

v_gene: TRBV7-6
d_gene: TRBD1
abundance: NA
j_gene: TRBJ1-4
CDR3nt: TGTGCCAGCAGCTTAGCCCAAATGGACAGGGGTGAAAAACTGTTTTTT
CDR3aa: CASSLAQMDRGEKLFF

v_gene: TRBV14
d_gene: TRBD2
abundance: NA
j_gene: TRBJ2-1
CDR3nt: TGTGCCAGCAGCCATGGTTCGCGGGGGAGCTCCTACAATGAGCAGTTCTTC
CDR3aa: CASSHGSRGSSYNEQFF

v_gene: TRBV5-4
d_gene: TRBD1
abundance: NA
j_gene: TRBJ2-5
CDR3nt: TGTGCCAGCAGCTTGGCAGGGACAGGGGAAGAGACCCAGTACTTC
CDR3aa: CASSLAGTGEETQYF

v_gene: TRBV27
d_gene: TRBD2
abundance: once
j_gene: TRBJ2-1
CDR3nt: TGTGCCAGCAGTAGCGGGGGGGATCGTGAGCAGTTCTTC
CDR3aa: CASSSGGDREQFF

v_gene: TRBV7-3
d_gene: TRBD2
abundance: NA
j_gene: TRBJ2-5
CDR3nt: TGTGCCAGCAGCCGCGGGGGGGCGAGTGGAGAGACCCAGTACTTC
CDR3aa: CASSRGGASGETQYF

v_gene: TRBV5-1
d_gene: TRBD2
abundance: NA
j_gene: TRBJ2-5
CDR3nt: TGCGCCAGCAGACCGAGCGGGAGAGGAGAGACCCAGTACTTC
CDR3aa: CASRPSGRGETQYF

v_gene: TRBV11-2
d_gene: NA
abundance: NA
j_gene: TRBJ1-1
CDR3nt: TGTGCCAGCAGCTTTCGACAGGACTACATGAACACTGAAGCTTTCTTT
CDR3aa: CASSFRQDYMNTEAFF

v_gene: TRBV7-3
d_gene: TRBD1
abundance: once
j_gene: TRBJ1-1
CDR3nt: TGTGCCAGCAGCCCCCAGGGGGACACTGAAGCTTTCTTT
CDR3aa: CASSPQGDTEAFF

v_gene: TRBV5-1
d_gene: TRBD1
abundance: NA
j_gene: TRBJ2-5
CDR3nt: TGCGCCAGCAGCTGGGACAGGAGGGGAGAGACCCAGTACTTC
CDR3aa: CASSWDRRGETQYF

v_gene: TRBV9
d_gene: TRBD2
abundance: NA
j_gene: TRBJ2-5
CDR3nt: TGTGCCAGCAGCGTAGGTGCTAGCGGGGGAAGGGAGACCCAGTACTTC
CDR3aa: CASSVGASGGRETQYF

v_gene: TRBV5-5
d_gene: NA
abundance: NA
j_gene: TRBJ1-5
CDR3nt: TGTGCCAGCAGCTTGGGGGGCGGCCCTTATCAGCCCCAGCATTTT
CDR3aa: CASSLGGGPYQPQHF

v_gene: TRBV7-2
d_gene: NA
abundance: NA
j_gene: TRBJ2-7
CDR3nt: TGTGCCAGCAGCTTAGTAGGGCAGGTCCACGAGCAGTACTTC
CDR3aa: CASSLVGQVHEQYF

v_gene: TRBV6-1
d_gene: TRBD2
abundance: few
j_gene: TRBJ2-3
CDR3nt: TGTGCCAGCATGGGACTAGCCCGACCAGATACGCAGTATTTT
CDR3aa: CASMGLARPDTQYF

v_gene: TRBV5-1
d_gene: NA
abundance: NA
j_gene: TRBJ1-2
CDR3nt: TGCGCCAGCAGCGGCGACAGCTATGGCTACACCTTC
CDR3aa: CASSGDSYGYTF

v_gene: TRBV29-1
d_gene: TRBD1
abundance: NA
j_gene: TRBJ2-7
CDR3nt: TGCAGCGCACGACTCAGGGGGCAAGGCCCCTACGAGCAGTACTTC
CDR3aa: CSARLRGQGPYEQYF

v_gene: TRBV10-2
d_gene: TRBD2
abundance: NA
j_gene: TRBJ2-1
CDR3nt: TGCGCCAGCAACCTAGCGGGGGGGCATAATGAGCAGTTCTTC
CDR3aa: CASNLAGGHNEQFF

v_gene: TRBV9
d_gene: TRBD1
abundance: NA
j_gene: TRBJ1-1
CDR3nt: TGTGCCAGCAGCGCATGGGACAGGGCGCTGATGAACACTGAAGCTTTCTTT
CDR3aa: CASSAWDRALMNTEAFF

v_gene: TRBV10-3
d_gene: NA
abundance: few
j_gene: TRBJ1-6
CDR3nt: TGTGCCATCAGTGAGACGGATCATGGCCTCCACTTT
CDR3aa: CAISETDHGLHF

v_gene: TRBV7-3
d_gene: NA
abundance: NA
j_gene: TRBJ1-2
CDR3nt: TGTGCCAGCAGTTTCGGAGGGGTTTCTAACTATGGCTACACCTTC
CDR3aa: CASSFGGVSNYGYTF

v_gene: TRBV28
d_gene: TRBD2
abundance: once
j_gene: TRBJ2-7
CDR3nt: TGTGCGACGCTTTCGGGACTAGTCTACGAGCAGTACTTC
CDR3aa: CATLSGLVYEQYF

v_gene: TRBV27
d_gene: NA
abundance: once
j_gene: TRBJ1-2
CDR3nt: TGTGCCAGCAGCTCGCAGACCATGGACGGCAAATATGGCTACACCTTC
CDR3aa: CASSSQTMDGKYGYTF

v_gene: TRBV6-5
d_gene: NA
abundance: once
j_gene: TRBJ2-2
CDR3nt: TGTGCCGGCAGAAGCGGTGAAGTGGTCACCGGGGAGCTGTTTTTT
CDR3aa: CAGRSGEVVTGELFF

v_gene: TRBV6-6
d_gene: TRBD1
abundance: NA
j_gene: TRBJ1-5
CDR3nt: TGTGCCAGCCAGAACAGGGGAAGCTATAGCAATCAGCCCCAGCATTTT
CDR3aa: CASQNRGSYSNQPQHF

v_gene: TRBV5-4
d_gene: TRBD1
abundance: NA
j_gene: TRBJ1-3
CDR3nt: TGTGCCAGCAGCTCGGACAGGGCCCCGACCATATATTTT
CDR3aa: CASSSDRAPTIYF

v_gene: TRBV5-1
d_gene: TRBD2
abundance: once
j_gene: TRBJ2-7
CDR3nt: TGCGCCAGCAGCTGGACTAGCGGGAGGGGTGACGAGCAGTACTTC
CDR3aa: CASSWTSGRGDEQYF

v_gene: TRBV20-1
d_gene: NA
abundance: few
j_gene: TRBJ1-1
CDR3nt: TGCAGTGCCCAAAAGAGCACTGAAGCTTTCTTT
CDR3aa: CSAQKSTEAFF